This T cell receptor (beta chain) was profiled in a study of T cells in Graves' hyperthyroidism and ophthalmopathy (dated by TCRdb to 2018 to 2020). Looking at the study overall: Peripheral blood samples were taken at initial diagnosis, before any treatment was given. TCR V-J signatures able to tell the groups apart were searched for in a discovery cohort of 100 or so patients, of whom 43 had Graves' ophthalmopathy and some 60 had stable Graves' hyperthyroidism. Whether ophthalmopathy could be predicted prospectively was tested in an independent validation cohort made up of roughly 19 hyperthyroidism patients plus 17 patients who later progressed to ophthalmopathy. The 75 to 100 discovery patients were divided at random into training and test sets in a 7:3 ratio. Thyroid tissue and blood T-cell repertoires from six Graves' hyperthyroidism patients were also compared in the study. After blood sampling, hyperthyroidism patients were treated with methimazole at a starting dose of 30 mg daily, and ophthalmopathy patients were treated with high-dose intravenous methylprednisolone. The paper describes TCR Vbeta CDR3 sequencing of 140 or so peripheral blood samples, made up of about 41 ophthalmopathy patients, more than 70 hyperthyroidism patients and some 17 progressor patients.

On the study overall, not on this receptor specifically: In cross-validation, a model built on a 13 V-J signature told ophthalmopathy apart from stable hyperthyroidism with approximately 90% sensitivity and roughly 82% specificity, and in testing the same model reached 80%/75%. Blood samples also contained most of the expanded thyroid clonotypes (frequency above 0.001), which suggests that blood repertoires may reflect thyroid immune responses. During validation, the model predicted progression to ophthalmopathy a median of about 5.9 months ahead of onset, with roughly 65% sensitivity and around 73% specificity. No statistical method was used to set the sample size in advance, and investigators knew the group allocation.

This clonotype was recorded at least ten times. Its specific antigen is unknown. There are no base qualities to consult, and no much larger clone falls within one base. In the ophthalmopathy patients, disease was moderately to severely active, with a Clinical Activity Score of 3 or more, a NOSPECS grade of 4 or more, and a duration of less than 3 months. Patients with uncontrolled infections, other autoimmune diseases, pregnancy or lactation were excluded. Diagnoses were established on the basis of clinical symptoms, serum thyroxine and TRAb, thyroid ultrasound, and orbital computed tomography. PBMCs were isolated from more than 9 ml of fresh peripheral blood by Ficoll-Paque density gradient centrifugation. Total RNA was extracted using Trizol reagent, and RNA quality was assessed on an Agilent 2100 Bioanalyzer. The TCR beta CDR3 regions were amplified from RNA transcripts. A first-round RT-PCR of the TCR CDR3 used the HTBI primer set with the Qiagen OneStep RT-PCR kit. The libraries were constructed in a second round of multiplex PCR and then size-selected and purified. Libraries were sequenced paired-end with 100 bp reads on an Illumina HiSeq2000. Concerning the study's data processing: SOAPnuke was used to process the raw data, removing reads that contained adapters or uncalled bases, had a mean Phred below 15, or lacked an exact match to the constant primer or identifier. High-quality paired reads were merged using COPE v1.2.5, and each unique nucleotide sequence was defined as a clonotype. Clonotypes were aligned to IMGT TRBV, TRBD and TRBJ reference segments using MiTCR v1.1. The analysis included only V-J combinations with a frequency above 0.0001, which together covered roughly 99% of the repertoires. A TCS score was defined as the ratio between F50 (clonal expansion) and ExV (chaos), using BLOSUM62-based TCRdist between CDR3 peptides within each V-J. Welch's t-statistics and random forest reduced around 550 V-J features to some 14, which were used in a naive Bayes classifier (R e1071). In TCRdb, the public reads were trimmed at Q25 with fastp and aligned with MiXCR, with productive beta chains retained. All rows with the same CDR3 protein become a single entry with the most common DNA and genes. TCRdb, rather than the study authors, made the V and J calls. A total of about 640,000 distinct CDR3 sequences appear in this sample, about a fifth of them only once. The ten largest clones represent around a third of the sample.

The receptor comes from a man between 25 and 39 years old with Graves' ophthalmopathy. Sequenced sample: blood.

The CDR3 is CASSTDGAGETQYF. The nucleotide sequence is given as TGTGCCAGCAGCACCGACGGGGCAGGAGAGACCCAGTACTTC. This sequence uses TRBV2 and TRBJ2-5, with the D call perhaps TRBD1 or TRBD2, each one matching 5 bases. CDR1 and CDR2 (SNHLY, FYNNEI) derive from the germline V gene. The germline ends are 15 bases apart after V is trimmed by 6 bases and J by 4 bases. There are 14 amino acids in the CDR3, from cysteine to phenylalanine inclusive. Only CDR3 DNA is held: 42 bases, read in frame from base 1. The reference TRBV2 and TRBJ2-5 proteins fill in what lies around the CDR3, so the full variable domain reads EPEVTQTPSHQVTQMGQEVILRCVPISNHLYFYWYRQILGQKVEFLVSFYNNEISEKSEIFDDQFSVERPDGSNFTLKIRSTKLEDSAMYFCASSTDGAGETQYFGPGTRLLVL.